A single sample gave rise to the 15 T cell receptor beta chains below, sequenced in a study of cytomegalovirus exposure and HLA in healthy donors. Primers included in the PCR were 60 Vbeta and 13 Jbeta primers. The repertoire was sequenced with immunoSEQ multiplex PCR; TCRdb's copy has only in-frame clones and lacks some. The repertoire holds approximately 150,000 clones, roughly 75% seen once, with around 4.7% in the top ten. The sample was PBMCs. All receptors derive from a male donor in good health and CMV-seronegative.

The rearrangement joins TRBV5-1 to TRBJ2-1, with D tentatively TRBD2 (6 bases). The CDR3 consists of 16 residues. Per germline, CDR1 SGHRS and CDR2 YFSETQ. V lost 0 bases and J lost 0, with 10 bases in between. The CDR3 loop reads CASSLAPGSSYNEQFF. The CDR3, as DNA: TGCGCCAGCAGCTTGGCCCCCGGGAGCTCCTACAATGAGCAGTTCTTC.

This chain joins TRBV11-2 and TRBJ1-5; D ambiguous. The CDR3 covers 15 residues. Germline V gene data show CDR1 as SGHAT and CDR2 as FQNNGV. Trimming left V 0 bases short and J 7 bases short, with 13 bases between. The CDR3 sequence is CASSLEGGPRQPQHF. CDR3 bases: TGTGCCAGCAGCTTAGAAGGCGGCCCAAGGCAGCCCCAGCATTTT.

The chain recombines TRBV9 with TRBJ1-2; D perhaps matches TRBD1 (6 bases). The length of the CDR3 is 15 residues. With 4 bases removed from V and 3 bases from J, the gap between germline ends came to 16 bases. The germline gives CDR1 SGDLS, CDR2 YYNGEE. DNA of the CDR3: TGTGCCAGCAGCCCGGGACAACTGGAGGACTATGGCTACACCTTC. It translates to CASSPGQLEDYGYTF. The full variable domain, in which reference TRBV9 and TRBJ1-2 provide the parts outside the CDR3, is DSGVTQTPKHLITATGQRVTLRCSPRSGDLSVYWYQQSLDQGLQFLIQYYNGEERAKGNILERFSAQQFPDLHSELNLSSLELGDSALYFCASSPGQLEDYGYTFGSGTRLTVV.

V gene TRBV6-6 combines with J gene TRBJ2-5; 7 bases are a match to TRBD1. J gave up 5 bases and V 5 bases, and 14 bases lay outside the gene matches. This CDR3 has 16 residues. Germline-derived CDR1 and CDR2 are MNHNY and SVGAGI (reference sequence). The chain's CDR3 is CASSGQGGGKGETQYF. The CDR3 DNA sequence: TGTGCCAGCAGTGGTCAAGGGGGCGGTAAGGGGGAGACCCAGTACTTC.

The genes are TRBV7-9 and TRBJ1-1; D is unclear. The V end was cut by 3 bases, the J end by 1 base, with 3 bases between. The CDR3 extends over 12 amino acids. CDR1 is SEHNR, CDR2 FQNEAQ, per germline (reference sequence). CDR3 in amino acids: CASSFSNTEAFF. For the CDR3, the DNA is TGTGCCAGCAGCTTCTCGAACACTGAAGCTTTCTTT.

The chain carries TRBV2 and TRBJ1-2, with 7 bases lining up with TRBD1. The CDR3 totals 14 residues. Looked up from germline, CDR1 is SNHLY and CDR2 is FYNNEI. Germline trimming cut 1 base from V and 4 bases from J; bases unmatched to any gene: 3. The CDR3 loop is CASSEEGAVYGYTF. In nucleotides, the CDR3 is TGTGCCAGCAGTGAAGAGGGGGCAGTCTATGGCTACACCTTC.

CDR3 amino acids: CASIRETTNYGYTF. CDR3 coding DNA: TGTGCCAGCATAAGGGAGACAACTAACTATGGCTACACCTTC. The chain employs TRBV6-1 and TRBJ1-2; D gene ambiguous. Trimming removed 7 bases at V and 0 bases at J, with 12 bases between. CDR1 and CDR2 from the germline V gene are MNHNS and SASEGT. This CDR3 has 14 residues.

This chain uses TRBV28 with TRBJ1-4; D call uncertain. Trimming removed 8 bases at V and 0 bases at J, with 13 bases between. This CDR3 is built from 15 residues. Germline CDR1 is MDHEN and CDR2 is SYDVKM. CDR3 loop: CASQPSQTTNEKLFF. The CDR3 DNA sequence: TGTGCCAGCCAACCCTCACAGACAACTAATGAAAAACTGTTTTTT.

V gene TRBV27 combines with J gene TRBJ1-5; 8 nucleotides line up with TRBD1. The germline CDR1 and CDR2 sequences are MNHEY and SMNVEV (reference sequence). V shed 5 bases, J shed 3 bases, and the junction held 9 bases outside the gene matches. The CDR3 is 16 amino acids. The CDR3 nucleotides are TGTGCCAGCAGTCTCTACCGGGACAGGCTCAATCAGCCCCAGCATTTT. This codes for CASSLYRDRLNQPQHF.

This clone appeared a few times. This chain joins TRBV18 and TRBJ1-2; 8 bases match TRBD1. V lost 4 bases to trimming and J lost 4 bases; unmatched junction nucleotides: 2. This CDR3 spans 13 amino acids. Per germline, CDR1 KGHSH and CDR2 LQKENI. In DNA form, the CDR3 reads TGTGCCAGCTCACGCGGACAGGGCTATGGCTACACCTTC. Residues: CASSRGQGYGYTF.

V is TRBV11-2 and J is TRBJ1-1, with no clear D. The germline V and J ends were trimmed by 8 bases and 3 bases, with 13 bases remaining between them. The CDR3 consists of 13 residues. Germline assignment: CDR1 SGHAT and CDR2 FQNNGV. The CDR3 DNA reads TGTGCCAGCGCCCCCGGAGATTACACTGAAGCTTTCTTT. As protein: CASAPGDYTEAFF. Filled out from reference TRBV11-2 and TRBJ1-1, the complete variable domain reads EAGVAQSPRYKIIEKRQSVAFWCNPISGHATLYWYQQILGQGPKLLIQFQNNGVVDDSQLPKDRFSAERLKGVDSTLKIQPAKLEDSAVYLCASAPGDYTEAFFGQGTRLTVV.

The chain recombines TRBV2 with TRBJ1-2, with TRBD1 matching 7 bases. CDR1 is SNHLY and CDR2 is FYNNEI in the germline V gene. This CDR3 contains 13 residues. The trim removed 3 bases at V and 4 bases at J, leaving 2 bases unmatched. The CDR3 DNA is TGTGCCAGCAGTGACGCAGGGGGCTATGGCTACACCTTC. Translating it yields CASSDAGGYGYTF.

The chain is built from TRBV6-5 and TRBJ1-1, with 9 bases lining up with TRBD1. The CDR3 extends over 12 amino acids. Losses at the gene ends were 6 bases for V and 5 bases for J; bases not matched to a gene: 1. The germline V gene encodes CDR1 MNHEY and CDR2 SVGAGI. CDR3 sequence reads: CASRTGGTEAFF. The CDR3 DNA follows: TGTGCCAGCAGGACAGGGGGAACTGAAGCTTTCTTT.

The genes are TRBV28 and TRBJ2-7; 8 bases line up with TRBD1. V shed 6 bases and J 12 bases; nucleotides not matched to a gene: 16. This CDR3 contains 14 residues. Germline V gene data show CDR1 as MDHEN and CDR2 as SYDVKM. The CDR3 DNA follows: TGTGCCAGCAGCTTCAGGGGGCTAGCAAGTTATCCGTACTTC. Protein: CASSFRGLASYPYF.

The V gene is TRBV4-3, the J gene TRBJ1-5, with TRBD1 matching 9 bases. Germline CDR1 is LGHNA and CDR2 is YSLEER. The J segment lost 3 bases and the V segment lost 4 bases, leaving 10 bases of the junction unmatched. The CDR3 has 17 residues. CDR3 nucleotides: TGCGCCAGCAGCCGATATTTACAGGGGGCCGCCAATCAGCCCCAGCATTTT. Translating it yields CASSRYLQGAANQPQHF.